This is a list of T cell receptor beta chains from one sample in a study of CD8 T cells in Susac syndrome. One entry per CDR3 protein results from TCRdb running MiXCR on the immunoSEQ multiplex PCR reads. The sample has around 70,000 distinct CDR3 sequences, approximately 93% seen once. The sequencing input was CD8+ T cells from PBMCs. The origin of the receptors is a human donor with multiple sclerosis. Each CDR3 is given with its conserved first and last residue. A D gene is named only where the DNA matches it firmly. Only part of the rows carry a size: once, few, many, or a class if the clone is expanded.

size,V,J,D,DNA,CDR3
once,TRBV15,TRBJ2-2,TRBD2,TGTGCCACCAGCAGGACTAGCGAGGAGCTGTTTTTT,CATSRTSEELFF
-,TRBV27,TRBJ2-7,TRBD2,TGTGCCAGCAGTTGGACTAGCGGTTCCTACGAGCAGTACTTC,CASSWTSGSYEQYF
-,TRBV4-1,TRBJ1-2,TRBD1,TGCGCCAGCAGCCAGATCTTGGGACAGGGGGACTATGGCTACACCTTC,CASSQILGQGDYGYTF
once,TRBV7-2,TRBJ2-5,TRBD2,TGTGCCAGCAGCGCGCTCACTAGCGGGGAGACCCAGTACTTC,CASSALTSGETQYF
-,TRBV7-2,TRBJ1-2,TRBD1,TGTGCCAGCAGCTCAACATCCGGGACAGGGGATGGCTACACCTTC,CASSSTSGTGDGYTF
-,TRBV13,TRBJ1-5,-,TGTGCCAGCAGCCAAGGGAGGCGGGATCAGCCCCAGCATTTT,CASSQGRRDQPQHF
-,TRBV23-1,TRBJ1-4,TRBD1,TGCGCCAGCACTCCAGGGACAGCTAATGAAAAACTGTTTTTT,CASTPGTANEKLFF
-,TRBV15,TRBJ1-1,-,TGTGCCACCAGCACCGGAAGGGAGAACACTGAAGCTTTCTTT,CATSTGRENTEAFF
once,TRBV7-9,TRBJ2-3,-,TGTGCCAGCACCCCGTGGGATACGCAGTATTTT,CASTPWDTQYF
-,TRBV4-2,TRBJ2-7,-,TGTGCCAGCAGCGCAAGGACCGGCTACGAGCAGTACTTC,CASSARTGYEQYF
-,TRBV4-3,TRBJ2-3,-,TGCGCCAGCAGCCGCAACGTAGATACGCAGTATTTT,CASSRNVDTQYF
once,TRBV7-2,TRBJ2-7,TRBD1,TGTGCCAGCAGCTTAGGGGGACAGGTTACCTCCTACGAGCAGTACTTC,CASSLGGQVTSYEQYF
-,TRBV5-1,TRBJ2-2,-,TGCGCCAGCAGCACCGGGACCACCGGGGAGCTGTTTTTT,CASSTGTTGELFF
once,TRBV9,TRBJ2-6,-,TGTGCCAGCAGCGGGCCAAACCAAGAGGCCAACGTCCTGACTTTC,CASSGPNQEANVLTF
-,TRBV29-1,TRBJ2-1,-,TGCAGCGTGCAAGGAAGTGAGCAGTTCTTC,CSVQGSEQFF
-,TRBV27,TRBJ2-7,TRBD2,TGTGCCAGCAGTTGGAGCGGGAGGGAAACCTACGAGCAGTACTTC,CASSWSGRETYEQYF
-,TRBV13,TRBJ2-1,TRBD2,TGTGCCAGCAGCTTATCGTTTAGCGGGAGGGGTGAGCAGTTCTTC,CASSLSFSGRGEQFF
-,TRBV3-1,TRBJ2-7,TRBD1,TGTGCCAGCAGCCAAGGGACAGGGGTGGACTTC,CASSQGTGVDF
-,TRBV12-3/TRBV12-4,TRBJ2-3,TRBD2,TGTGCCAGCAGTTTAATACTAGCGGTAGCTAGCACAGATACGCAGTATTTT,CASSLILAVASTDTQYF
-,TRBV27,TRBJ1-5,-,TGTGCCAGCAGTCCGACAAATCAGCCCCAGCATTTT,CASSPTNQPQHF
-,TRBV27,TRBJ2-1,TRBD1,TGTGCCAGCAGTCTCCGACAGGGGCAATACAATGAGCAGTTCTTC,CASSLRQGQYNEQFF
-,TRBV20-1,TRBJ2-7,TRBD1,TGCAGTGCTCCCGGACAGGGTTACTACGAGCAGTACTTC,CSAPGQGYYEQYF
-,TRBV6-1,TRBJ2-2,-,TGTGCCAGCGGAAGACAGCCTTCGAACACCGGGGAGCTGTTTTTT,CASGRQPSNTGELFF
-,TRBV18,TRBJ1-1,-,TGTGCCAGCTCACAACCCCGGCCCTTGGGGGCCAGGACTGAAGCTTTCTTT,CASSQPRPLGARTEAFF
-,TRBV7-9,TRBJ2-1,TRBD2,TGTGCCAGCACCGATGGGACTAGCGGGAGGTTCAGCAATGAGCAGTTCTTC,CASTDGTSGRFSNEQFF
-,TRBV9,TRBJ1-2,-,TGTGCCAGCAGCGAGTCGGACGGAGGCTACACCTTC,CASSESDGGYTF
-,TRBV5-1,TRBJ2-5,-,TGCGCCAGCAGCTTGGCCCTTGCAGGCCCGTATGGGGAGACCCAGTACTTC,CASSLALAGPYGETQYF
-,TRBV12-3/TRBV12-4,TRBJ2-5,-,TGTGCCAGCAGTTTGGATGGGCCACAAGAGACCCAGTACTTC,CASSLDGPQETQYF
-,TRBV6-1,TRBJ2-1,-,TGTGCCAGCAGTCCCTCCACCTACGTGCTTTACAATGAGCAGTTCTTC,CASSPSTYVLYNEQFF
-,TRBV7-8,TRBJ2-5,-,TGTGCCAGCAGCTTAGATTTTAGCGAAAAAGAGACCCAGTACTTC,CASSLDFSEKETQYF
-,TRBV6-2/TRBV6-3,TRBJ1-2,-,TGTGCCAGCAGCCACAGTTCTAACTATGGCTACACCTTC,CASSHSSNYGYTF
-,TRBV30,TRBJ1-6,-,TGTGCCTGGAGTCCAGGCCAGGGAAATTCACCCCTCCACTTT,CAWSPGQGNSPLHF
-,TRBV6-4,TRBJ1-5,TRBD1,TGTGCCAGCAGTGCTCAGGGGGCATCGGGACAGCCCCAGCATTTT,CASSAQGASGQPQHF
-,TRBV28,TRBJ2-7,-,TGTGCCAGCAGCCTGACAGAATCCTTTTACGAGCAGTACTTC,CASSLTESFYEQYF
-,TRBV5-4,TRBJ2-5,-,TGTGCCAGCAGCTTGGTCAGGACGGAGACCCAGTACTTC,CASSLVRTETQYF
once,TRBV13,TRBJ2-1,TRBD2,TGTGCCAGCAGCCCAGGGACTAGCGGGGCGATCAATGAGCAGTTCTTC,CASSPGTSGAINEQFF
once,TRBV20-1,TRBJ1-1,-,TGCAGTGCTAGAGAGAGGGACACTGAAGCTTTCTTT,CSARERDTEAFF
few,TRBV27,TRBJ2-1,-,TGTGCCAGCAGTCCCGGATACAATGAGCAGTTCTTC,CASSPGYNEQFF
-,TRBV27,TRBJ1-1,-,TGTGCCAGCAGTTCCGCGACAGGCACTGAAGCTTTCTTT,CASSSATGTEAFF
-,TRBV6-6,TRBJ2-5,-,TGTGCCAGCAGCAACGCAGGGAACCAAGAGACCCAGTACTTC,CASSNAGNQETQYF
-,TRBV12-3/TRBV12-4,TRBJ2-7,-,TGTGCCAGCAGTTTAATAGGGAGAAGGTACGAGCAGTACTTC,CASSLIGRRYEQYF
-,TRBV19,TRBJ2-1,TRBD2,TGTGCCAGTAGTCCGGTGTCGGGACTAGCGGGAAACAATGAGCAGTTCTTC,CASSPVSGLAGNNEQFF
-,TRBV7-9,TRBJ1-2,TRBD1,TGTGCCAGCAGCTTACCGGGACAGGTCCCCTCTGGCTACACCTTC,CASSLPGQVPSGYTF
-,TRBV20-1,TRBJ2-7,-,TGCAGTGCTAGCTCCGGGCTGAACTCCTACGAGCAGTACTTC,CSASSGLNSYEQYF
-,TRBV9,TRBJ2-5,TRBD2,TGTGCCAGCAGCGTAGCAGCGGGAGGGTGGGAGACCCAGTACTTC,CASSVAAGGWETQYF
-,TRBV24-1,TRBJ1-2,TRBD1,TGTGCCACCAGCCAGGGGGTTGTTGGCTACACCTTC,CATSQGVVGYTF
-,TRBV5-4,TRBJ2-1,-,TGTGCCAGCAGGCTAGCGCCCGCTAATGAGCAGTTCTTC,CASRLAPANEQFF
-,TRBV27,TRBJ2-7,-,TGTGCCAGCGCCGCCGGGACCTTGCCCTACGAGCAGTACTTC,CASAAGTLPYEQYF
-,TRBV7-9,TRBJ2-7,-,TGTGCCAGCAGCTTAGCGGCGGCCCACGAGCAGTACTTC,CASSLAAAHEQYF
-,TRBV6-6,TRBJ2-7,-,TGTGCCAGCAGTTACGGGAAGGACGAGCAGTACTTC,CASSYGKDEQYF
-,TRBV19,TRBJ2-2,TRBD1,TGTGCCAGTAGTACGCGACAGGGTGGGACCGGGGAGCTGTTTTTT,CASSTRQGGTGELFF
-,TRBV30,TRBJ2-5,-,TGTGCCTGGAGTGTACTAGGGGAGGAGACCCAGTACTTC,CAWSVLGEETQYF
once,TRBV29-1,TRBJ1-2,-,TGCAGCGTTGATGGAGGGATCTATGGCTACACCTTC,CSVDGGIYGYTF